These 9 T cell receptor beta chains were sequenced from one sample in a study of shared clonotypes between healthy human individuals. Profiling relied on immunoSEQ multiplex PCR, and the TCRdb table lists in-frame clones only, not all of them. The sample consists of approximately 2,000,000 clones, 85% to 95% of them appearing once. The sequenced sample was naive CD4+ T cells from PBMCs. The subset denotes: CD45RA+ positively selected. The source is a man aged 18 to 30 in good health. Some clones in this sample may be carry-over from other donors' samples.

The CDR3 DNA sequence: TGTGCCAGCAGCTTGGTGCGGGGGGATGGCACAGATACGCAGTATTTT. It encodes CASSLVRGDGTDTQYF. This chain connects TRBV5-4 to TRBJ2-3, with 8 nucleotides matching TRBD2. The V segment lost 0 bases and the J segment 1 base; nucleotides outside the gene matches: 4. CDR3 length: 16 amino acids. Germline V lookup: CDR1 SGHNT, CDR2 YYREEE (reference sequence).

V gene TRBV7-8 combines with J gene TRBJ1-4; D is unresolved. Germline-derived CDR1 and CDR2 are SGHVS and FQNEAQ. The CDR3 extends over 15 amino acids. V gave up 3 bases and J gave up 9 bases, with 17 bases separating them. The chain's CDR3 is CASSFAAEGRQKLFF. CDR3 coding DNA: TGTGCCAGCAGCTTTGCGGCAGAGGGTCGGCAAAAACTGTTTTTT.

This rearrangement joins TRBV5-6 to TRBJ2-7; 14 positions agree with TRBD2. J lost 12 bases, V lost 2 bases, and 7 bases had no gene match. The CDR3 covers 14 residues. Per germline, CDR1 SGHDT and CDR2 YYEEEE. The CDR3 here is CASSFGTSGRPGYF. Written as DNA, the CDR3 is TGTGCCAGCAGCTTTGGGACTAGCGGGAGACCTGGGTACTTC.

The chain joins TRBV28 to TRBJ2-3, with a possible D match to TRBD1 (5 bases). This CDR3 comprises 15 residues. Germline V gene data show CDR1 as MDHEN and CDR2 as SYDVKM. V shed 3 bases and J shed 2 bases, with 12 bases lying between them. CDR3 sequence: CASSFRDRHTDTQYF. The DNA of the CDR3 is TGTGCCAGCAGTTTTCGAGACAGACACACAGATACGCAGTATTTT.

The V and J genes are TRBV7-2 and TRBJ2-7; the D gene is possibly TRBD1 (5 bases). V was shortened by 5 bases and J by 5 bases, with 10 bases between the two germline ends. The CDR3 extends over 12 amino acids. The germline gives CDR1 SGHTA, CDR2 FQGNSA. This CDR3 is CASSHSRDEQYF. Here the CDR3 DNA reads TGTGCCAGCAGCCACTCCAGGGACGAGCAGTACTTC.

The chain is built from TRBV9 and TRBJ2-2; D is perhaps TRBD1 (6 bases). V gave up 4 bases and J gave up 6 bases, with 19 bases separating them. CDR3 length: 16 residues. In germline, CDR1 is SGDLS, CDR2 YYNGEE. CDR3 nucleotides: TGTGCCAGCAGCTCCCGAACGGGACAAGCAGCCGGGGAGCTGTTTTTT. It specifies CASSSRTGQAAGELFF.

The J gene is TRBJ2-5, the V gene TRBV25-1; TRBD1 matches 7 bases. V was clipped by 3 bases and J by 4 bases; unmatched bases: 14. This CDR3 comprises 17 residues. The V gene's germline CDR1 is MGHDK and CDR2 SYGVNS. As DNA, the CDR3 is TGTGCCAGCAGTGACCCAAGGACAGGCCTTGTGGGAGAGACCCAGTACTTC. The encoded protein is CASSDPRTGLVGETQYF.

The chain carries TRBV6-1 and TRBJ2-7; 8 bases are a match to TRBD1. With V trimmed by 6 bases and J by 0 bases, 4 bases remained unmatched. The CDR3 consists of 14 residues. Germline V gene lookup returns CDR1 MNHNS and CDR2 SASEGT. The CDR3 is CASSGDRFSYEQYF. The CDR3 nucleotides are TGTGCCAGCAGCGGGGACAGGTTCTCCTACGAGCAGTACTTC.

The chain joins TRBV2 to TRBJ2-1, with D tentatively TRBD1 or TRBD2 (5 bases each). V was shortened by 6 bases and J by 9 bases, with 12 bases between the two germline ends. Germline CDR1 and CDR2: SNHLY and FYNNEI. This CDR3 contains 12 residues. This CDR3 is CASRGPSREQFF. The CDR3 coding sequence is TGTGCCAGCAGGGGACCCTCTCGTGAGCAGTTCTTC.